These T cell receptor beta chains were read from a single sample in a study of technical replicates of blood from a handful of donors. Using immunoSEQ multiplex PCR, the repertoire was profiled, and TCRdb retains in-frame clones only, with some absent. This repertoire shows about 70,000 clones, roughly 94% found once; its top ten account for about 0.4%. Sequenced: T cells isolated from PBMCs. Receptors were obtained from a human donor in good health. The CDR3 runs from the conserved cysteine through the conserved F or W. D genes are given only for firm matches.

v_gene	d_gene	j_gene	CDR3aa	CDR3nt
TRBV9	TRBD2	TRBJ2-5	CASSEGSGTSGSTQETQYF	TGTGCCAGCAGCGAGGGATCCGGGACTAGCGGATCGACCCAAGAGACCCAGTACTTC
TRBV21-1	-	TRBJ2-4	CASSKVDRGIDRAKNIQYF	TGTGCCAGCAGCAAAGTGGACAGGGGGATAGATAGAGCCAAAAACATTCAGTACTTC
TRBV29-1	-	TRBJ2-5	CSVADSGETQYF	TGCAGCGTGGCGGACAGCGGAGAGACCCAGTACTTC
TRBV5-6	TRBD1	TRBJ2-7	CASRPLFGTGDSYEQYF	TGTGCCAGCAGGCCTCTTTTCGGGACAGGGGATTCCTACGAGCAGTACTTC
TRBV19	-	TRBJ2-7	CASSLRTVSYEQYF	TGTGCCAGTAGTTTACGGACTGTTTCCTACGAGCAGTACTTC
TRBV9	-	TRBJ2-2	CASSVGSLANTGELFF	TGTGCCAGCAGCGTAGGATCACTAGCAAACACCGGGGAGCTGTTTTTT
TRBV5-1	TRBD2	TRBJ2-5	CASSPVLAGGGETQYF	TGCGCCAGCTCACCCGTTCTAGCGGGAGGCGGGGAGACCCAGTACTTC
TRBV4-1	TRBD2	TRBJ2-2	CASSRVSGRATGELFF	TGCGCCAGCAGCCGAGTCAGCGGGAGAGCCACCGGGGAGCTGTTTTTT
TRBV11-2	TRBD1	TRBJ1-2	CASGDRGFQGYTF	TGTGCCAGCGGCGACAGGGGATTCCAAGGCTACACCTTC
TRBV7-9	-	TRBJ1-5	CASSRGNQPQHF	TGTGCCAGCAGCCGCGGCAATCAGCCCCAGCATTTT